These 9 T cell receptor beta chains came from one sample sequenced in a study of OX40 agonist ivuxolimab in advanced cancers. Libraries were prepared by immunoSEQ multiplex PCR; TCRdb keeps only in-frame clonotypes and omits some of them. This table holds about 46,000 clones, about nine tenths found once. This material consisted of CD4+ or CD8+ T cells sorted from blood, taken in a trial of the OX40 agonist ivuxolimab. The receptors here all came from an adult with an advanced solid tumor such as melanoma, head and neck, liver or kidney cancer.

The rearrangement joins TRBV29-1 to TRBJ2-7; D unresolved. The CDR3 covers 13 residues. V dropped 5 bases and J dropped 0 bases, with 11 bases sitting between them. Germline V gives CDR1 SQVTM, CDR2 ANQGSEA. In DNA form, the CDR3 reads TGCAGCGTTATGGTCCGAAGCTCCTACGAGCAGTACTTC. Protein product: CSVMVRSSYEQYF.

This clone was picked up a small number of times. The gene calls are TRBV4-3 and TRBJ1-2, with D possibly TRBD1 on 5 matching bases. The CDR3 sequence is 11 residues long. V was clipped by 4 bases and J by 10 bases, with 10 bases between them. In germline, CDR1 is LGHNA, CDR2 YSLEER. This CDR3 is CASSRGRDYTF. The DNA of the CDR3 is TGCGCCAGCAGCCGAGGCAGGGACTACACCTTC.

The chain carries TRBV5-1 and TRBJ1-1, with D perhaps TRBD1 (6 bases). Per the germline V gene, CDR1 is SGHRS and CDR2 is YFSETQ. The CDR3 runs 13 residues. Trimming pared 6 bases from V and 5 bases from J, leaving 14 bases between. CDR3 in amino acids: CASTYRVGTEAFF. In nucleotides, the CDR3 is TGCGCCAGCACCTACAGGGTAGGGACTGAAGCTTTCTTT. Based on the CDR3 plus reference TRBV5-1 and TRBJ1-1, the full variable domain is KAGVTQTPRYLIKTRGQQVTLSCSPISGHRSVSWYQQTPGQGLQFLFEYFSETQRNKGNFPGRFSGRQFSNSRSEMNVSTLELGDSALYLCASTYRVGTEAFFGQGTRLTVV.

The chain employs TRBV5-4 and TRBJ2-5; tentatively, D is TRBD1 (6 bases). Trimming took off 2 bases at V and 0 bases at J, with 11 bases between the two ends. The germline CDR1 and CDR2 sequences are SGHNT and YYREEE (reference sequence). The CDR3 runs to 15 residues. CDR3 DNA sequence: TGTGCCAGCAGCTTCGCGACAGGAAACCAAGAGACCCAGTACTTC. Amino acid sequence: CASSFATGNQETQYF. Together with reference TRBV5-4 and TRBJ2-5, the CDR3 gives the full variable domain: ETGVTQSPTHLIKTRGQQVTLRCSSQSGHNTVSWYQQALGQGPQFIFQYYREEENGRGNFPPRFSGLQFPNYSSELNVNALELDDSALYLCASSFATGNQETQYFGPGTRLLVL.

The chain employs TRBV11-2 and TRBJ2-7, with D maybe TRBD1 (6 bases). Trimming took off 5 bases at V and 3 bases at J, with 20 bases between the two ends. From germline, CDR1 is SGHAT and CDR2 FQNNGV. The CDR3 spans 16 residues. CDR3 nucleotide sequence: TGTGCCAGCAGCCCCCTGACAGGAAATAGCGACTACGAGCAGTACTTC. This encodes CASSPLTGNSDYEQYF.

A single count supports this clone. The rearrangement joins TRBV2 to TRBJ2-5, with TRBD2 matching 9 bases. V was clipped by 4 bases and J by 6 bases; unmatched bases: 6. Germline V CDR1 and CDR2: SNHLY, FYNNEI. The CDR3 covers 14 residues. This CDR3 is CASSGGGGAQTQYF. The CDR3 coding sequence is TGTGCCAGCAGTGGGGGCGGGGGGGCCCAGACCCAGTACTTC.

The chain links TRBV2 to TRBJ1-2, with 7 bases aligning to TRBD1. CDR3 length equals 15 residues. The ends lost 5 bases at V and 2 bases at J; junction bases unmatched: 8. Germline lookup yields CDR1 SNHLY and CDR2 FYNNEI. The CDR3 DNA reads as TGTGCCAGCAGTCCCCGACAGGGTTCGAACTATGGCTACACCTTC. It yields the protein CASSPRQGSNYGYTF.

Of note for this clone: At one end the junction does not follow the germline gene, possibly because of a read error. The V and J genes are TRBV5-6 and TRBJ1-5; 8 nucleotides line up with TRBD1. Germline-derived CDR1 and CDR2 are SGHDT and YYEEEE. The CDR3 has 16 amino acids. The CDR3 region is CANSSRGPDYNQPQHF. The CDR3 nucleotides read TGTGCCAACAGCTCCAGGGGGCCTGATTACAATCAGCCCCAGCATTTT.

V gene TRBV7-9 combines with J gene TRBJ1-1; 8 nucleotides align to TRBD1. The CDR3 extends over 17 amino acids. V shed 4 bases, J shed 4 bases, and the junction held 14 bases outside the gene matches. In germline, CDR1 is SEHNR, CDR2 FQNEAQ (reference sequence). The CDR3 is CASSSSRDRSWGTEAFF. CDR3 sequence (DNA): TGTGCCAGCAGCTCGTCCCGGGACAGGTCTTGGGGCACTGAAGCTTTCTTT.